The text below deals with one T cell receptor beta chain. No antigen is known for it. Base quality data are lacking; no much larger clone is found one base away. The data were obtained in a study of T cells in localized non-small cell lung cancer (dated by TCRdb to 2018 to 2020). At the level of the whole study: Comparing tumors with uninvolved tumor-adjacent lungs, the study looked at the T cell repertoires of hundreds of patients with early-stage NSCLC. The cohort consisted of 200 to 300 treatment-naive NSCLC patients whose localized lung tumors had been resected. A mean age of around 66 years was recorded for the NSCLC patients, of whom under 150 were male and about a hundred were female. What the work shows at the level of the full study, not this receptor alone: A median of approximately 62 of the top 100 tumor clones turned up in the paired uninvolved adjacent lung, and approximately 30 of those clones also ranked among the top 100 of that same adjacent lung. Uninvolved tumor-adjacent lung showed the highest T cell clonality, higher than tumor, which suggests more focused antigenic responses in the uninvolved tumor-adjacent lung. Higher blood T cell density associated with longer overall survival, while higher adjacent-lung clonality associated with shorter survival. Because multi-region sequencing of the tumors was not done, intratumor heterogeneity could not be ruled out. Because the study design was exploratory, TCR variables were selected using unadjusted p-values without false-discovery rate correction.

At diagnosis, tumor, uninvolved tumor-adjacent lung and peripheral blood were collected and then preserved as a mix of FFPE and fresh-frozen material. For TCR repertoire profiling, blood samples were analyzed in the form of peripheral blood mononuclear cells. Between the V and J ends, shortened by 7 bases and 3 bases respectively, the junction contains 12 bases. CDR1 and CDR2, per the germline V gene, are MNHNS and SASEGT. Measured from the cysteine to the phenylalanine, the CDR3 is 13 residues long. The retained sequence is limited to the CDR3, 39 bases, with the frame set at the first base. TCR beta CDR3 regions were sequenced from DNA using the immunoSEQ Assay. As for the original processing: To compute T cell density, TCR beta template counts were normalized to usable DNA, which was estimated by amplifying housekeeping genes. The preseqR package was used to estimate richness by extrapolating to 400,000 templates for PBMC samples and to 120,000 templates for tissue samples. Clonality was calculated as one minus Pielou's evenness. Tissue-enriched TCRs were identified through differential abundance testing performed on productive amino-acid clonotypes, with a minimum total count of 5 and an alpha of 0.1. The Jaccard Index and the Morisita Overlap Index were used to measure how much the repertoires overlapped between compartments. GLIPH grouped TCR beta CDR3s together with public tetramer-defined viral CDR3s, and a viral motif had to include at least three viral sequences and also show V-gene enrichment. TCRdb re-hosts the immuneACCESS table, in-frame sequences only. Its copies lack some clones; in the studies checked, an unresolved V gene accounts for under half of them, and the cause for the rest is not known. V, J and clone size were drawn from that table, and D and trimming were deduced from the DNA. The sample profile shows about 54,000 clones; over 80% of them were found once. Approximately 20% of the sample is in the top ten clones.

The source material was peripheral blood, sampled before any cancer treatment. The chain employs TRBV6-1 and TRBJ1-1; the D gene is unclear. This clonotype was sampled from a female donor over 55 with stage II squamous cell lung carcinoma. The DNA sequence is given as TGTGCCAGCAACATTGGGAGGTACACTGAAGCTTTCTTT. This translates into CASNIGRYTEAFF.